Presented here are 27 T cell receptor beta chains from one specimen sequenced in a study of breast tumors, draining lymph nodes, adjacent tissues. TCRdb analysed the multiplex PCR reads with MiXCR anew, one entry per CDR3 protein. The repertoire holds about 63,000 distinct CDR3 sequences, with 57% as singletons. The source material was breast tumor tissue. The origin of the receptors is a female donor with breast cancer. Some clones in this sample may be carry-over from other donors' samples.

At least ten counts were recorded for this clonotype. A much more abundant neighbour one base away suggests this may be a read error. The CDR3 bases are TGTGCCAGCAGCTTAGCAGGGGGCACTGAAGCTTTCTTT. Amino acid sequence: CASSLAGGTEAFF. V gene TRBV11-2 combines with J gene TRBJ1-1; 7 positions match TRBD1. V was clipped by 1 base and J by 4 bases; unmatched bases: 0. CDR1 and CDR2 from the germline V gene are SGHAT and FQNNGV. The CDR3 spans 13 residues.

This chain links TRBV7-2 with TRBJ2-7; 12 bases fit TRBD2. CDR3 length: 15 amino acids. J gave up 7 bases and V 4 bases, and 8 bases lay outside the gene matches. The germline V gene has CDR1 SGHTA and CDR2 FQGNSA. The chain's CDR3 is CASSSRLAGVGEQYF. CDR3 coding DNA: TGTGCCAGCAGCTCGAGACTAGCGGGAGTGGGAGAGCAGTACTTC.

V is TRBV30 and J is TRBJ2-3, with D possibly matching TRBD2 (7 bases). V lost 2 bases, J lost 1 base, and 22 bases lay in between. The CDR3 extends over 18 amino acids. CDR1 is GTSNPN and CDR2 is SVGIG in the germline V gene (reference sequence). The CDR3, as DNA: TGTGCCTGGAGTCACAACCTTGGTCGGGGGGCCGGCACAGATACGCAGTATTTT. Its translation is CAWSHNLGRGAGTDTQYF.

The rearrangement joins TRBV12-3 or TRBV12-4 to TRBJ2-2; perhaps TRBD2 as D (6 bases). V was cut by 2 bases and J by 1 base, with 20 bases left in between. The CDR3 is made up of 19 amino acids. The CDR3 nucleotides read TGTGCCAGCAGTTTACGGGGAGGCAGGGCGGGGTGGAACACCGGGGAGCTGTTTTTT. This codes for CASSLRGGRAGWNTGELFF.

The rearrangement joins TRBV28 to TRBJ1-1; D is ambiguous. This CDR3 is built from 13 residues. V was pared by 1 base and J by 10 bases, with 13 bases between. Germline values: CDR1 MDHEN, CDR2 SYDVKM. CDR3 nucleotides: TGTGCCAGCAGTTTATTCCTGGGTCAGAGAGCTTTCTTT. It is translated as CASSLFLGQRAFF.

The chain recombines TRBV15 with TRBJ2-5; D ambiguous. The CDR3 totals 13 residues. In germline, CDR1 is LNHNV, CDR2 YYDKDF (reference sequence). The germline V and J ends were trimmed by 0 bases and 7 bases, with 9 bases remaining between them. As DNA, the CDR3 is TGTGCCACCAGCAGAGAAAGTGTTGGGACCCAGTACTTC. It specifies CATSRESVGTQYF.

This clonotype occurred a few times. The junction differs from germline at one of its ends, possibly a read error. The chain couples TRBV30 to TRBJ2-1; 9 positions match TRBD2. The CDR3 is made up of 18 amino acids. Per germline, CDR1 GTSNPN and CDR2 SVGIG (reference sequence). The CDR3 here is CAWRARTGGRASYDEQFF. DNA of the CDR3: TGTGCCTGGAGGGCCCGGACAGGCGGGAGGGCCTCCTACGATGAGCAGTTCTTC. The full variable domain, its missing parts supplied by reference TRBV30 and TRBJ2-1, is SQTIHQWPATLVQPVGSPLSLECTVEGTSNPNLYWYRQAAGRGLQLLFYSVGIGQISSEVPQNLSASRPQDRQFILSSKKLLLSDSGFYLCAWRARTGGRASYDEQFFGPGTRLTVL.

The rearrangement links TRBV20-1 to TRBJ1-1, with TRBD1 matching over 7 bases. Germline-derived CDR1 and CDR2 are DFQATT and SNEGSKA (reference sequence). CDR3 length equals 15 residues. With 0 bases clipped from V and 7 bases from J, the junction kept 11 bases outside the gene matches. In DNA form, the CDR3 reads TGCAGTGCTAGAGACCCGGGACAGATCTACAATGAAGCTTTCTTT. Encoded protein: CSARDPGQIYNEAFF.

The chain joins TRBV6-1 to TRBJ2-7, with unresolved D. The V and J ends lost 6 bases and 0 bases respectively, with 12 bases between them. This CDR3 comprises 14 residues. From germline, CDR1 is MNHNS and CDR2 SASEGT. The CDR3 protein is CASRRQLSSYEQYF. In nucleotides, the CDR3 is TGTGCCAGCAGGCGGCAGCTTAGCTCCTACGAGCAGTACTTC.

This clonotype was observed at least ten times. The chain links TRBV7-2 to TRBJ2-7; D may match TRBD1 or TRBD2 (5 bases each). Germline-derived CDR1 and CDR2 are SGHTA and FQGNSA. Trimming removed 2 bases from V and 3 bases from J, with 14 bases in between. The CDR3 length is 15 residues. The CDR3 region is CASSLNRQGDYEQYF. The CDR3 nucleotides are TGTGCCAGCAGCTTAAATCGCCAGGGAGACTACGAGCAGTACTTC.

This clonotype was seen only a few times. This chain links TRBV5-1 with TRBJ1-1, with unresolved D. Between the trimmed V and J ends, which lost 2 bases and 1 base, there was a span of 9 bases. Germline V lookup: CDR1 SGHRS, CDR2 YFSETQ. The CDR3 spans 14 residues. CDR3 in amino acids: CASSFTGSNTEAFF. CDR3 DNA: TGCGCCAGCAGCTTTACTGGGTCGAACACTGAAGCTTTCTTT.

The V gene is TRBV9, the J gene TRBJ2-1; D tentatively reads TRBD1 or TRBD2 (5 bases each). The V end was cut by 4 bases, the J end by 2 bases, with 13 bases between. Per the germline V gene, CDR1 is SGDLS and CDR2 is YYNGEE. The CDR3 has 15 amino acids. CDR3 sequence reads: CASSPRDLTYNEQFF. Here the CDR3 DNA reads TGTGCCAGCAGCCCCCGGGACCTGACCTACAATGAGCAGTTCTTC.

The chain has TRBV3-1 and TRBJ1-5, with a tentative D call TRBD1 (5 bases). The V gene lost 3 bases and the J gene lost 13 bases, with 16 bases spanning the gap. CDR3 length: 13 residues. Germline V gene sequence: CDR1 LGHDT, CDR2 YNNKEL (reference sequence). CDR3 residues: CASSHGTDSNQHF. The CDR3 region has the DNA TGTGCCAGCAGCCACGGGACGGATAGCAATCAGCATTTT.

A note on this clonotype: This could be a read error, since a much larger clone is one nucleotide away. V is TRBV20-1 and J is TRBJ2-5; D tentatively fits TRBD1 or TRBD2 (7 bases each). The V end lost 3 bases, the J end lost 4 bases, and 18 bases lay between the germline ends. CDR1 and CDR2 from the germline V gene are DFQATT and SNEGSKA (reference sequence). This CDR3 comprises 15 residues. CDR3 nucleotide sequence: TGCAGTGCTAGGCCTAGCGGAGGGGGCCCAGAGACCCAGTACTTC. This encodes CSARPSGGGPETQYF.

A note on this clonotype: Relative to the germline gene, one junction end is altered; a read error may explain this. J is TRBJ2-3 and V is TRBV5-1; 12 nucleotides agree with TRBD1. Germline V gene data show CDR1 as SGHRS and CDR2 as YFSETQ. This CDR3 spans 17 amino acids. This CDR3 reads CASSLVSGTGGLDTQYF. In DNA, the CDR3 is TGTGCCAGCAGCTTAGTTTCCGGGACAGGGGGCTTAGATACGCAGTATTTT.

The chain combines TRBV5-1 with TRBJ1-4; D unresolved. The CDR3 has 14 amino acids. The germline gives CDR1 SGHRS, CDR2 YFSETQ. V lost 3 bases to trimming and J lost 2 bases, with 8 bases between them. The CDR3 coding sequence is TGCGCCAGCAGCTCAGCTTTGACTAATGAAAAACTGTTTTTT. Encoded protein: CASSSALTNEKLFF.

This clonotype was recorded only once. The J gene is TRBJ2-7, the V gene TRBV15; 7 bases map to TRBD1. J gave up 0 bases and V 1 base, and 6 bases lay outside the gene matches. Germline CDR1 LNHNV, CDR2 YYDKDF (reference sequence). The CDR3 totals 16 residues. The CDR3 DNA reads TGTGCCACCAGCAGAGTATACGGGACAGTCTCCTACGAGCAGTACTTC. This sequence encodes CATSRVYGTVSYEQYF.

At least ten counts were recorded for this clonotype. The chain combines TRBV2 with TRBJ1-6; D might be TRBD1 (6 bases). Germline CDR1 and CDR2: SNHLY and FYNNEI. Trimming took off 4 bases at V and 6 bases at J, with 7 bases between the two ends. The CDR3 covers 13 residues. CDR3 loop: CASSVGGNSPLHF. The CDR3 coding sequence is TGTGCCAGCAGTGTAGGGGGTAATTCACCCCTCCACTTT.

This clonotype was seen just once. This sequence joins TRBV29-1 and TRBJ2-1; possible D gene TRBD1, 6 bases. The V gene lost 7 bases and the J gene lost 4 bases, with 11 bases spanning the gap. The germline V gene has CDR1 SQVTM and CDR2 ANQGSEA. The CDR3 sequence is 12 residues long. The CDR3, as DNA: TGCAGCGCCTCAGGACAGTACAATGAGCAGTTCTTC. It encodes CSASGQYNEQFF.

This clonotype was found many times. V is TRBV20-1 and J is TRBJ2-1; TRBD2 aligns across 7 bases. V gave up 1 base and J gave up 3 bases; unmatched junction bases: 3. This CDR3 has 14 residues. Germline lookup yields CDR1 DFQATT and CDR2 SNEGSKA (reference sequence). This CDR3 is CSARVPSGYNEQFF. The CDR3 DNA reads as TGCAGTGCTAGAGTCCCTAGCGGCTACAATGAGCAGTTCTTC.

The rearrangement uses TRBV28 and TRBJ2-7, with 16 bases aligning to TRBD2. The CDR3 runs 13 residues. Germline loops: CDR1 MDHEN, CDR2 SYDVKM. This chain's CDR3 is CASSSGLAGGPSV. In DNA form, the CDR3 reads TGTGCCAGCAGTTCGGGACTAGCGGGAGGGCCCAGCGTC.

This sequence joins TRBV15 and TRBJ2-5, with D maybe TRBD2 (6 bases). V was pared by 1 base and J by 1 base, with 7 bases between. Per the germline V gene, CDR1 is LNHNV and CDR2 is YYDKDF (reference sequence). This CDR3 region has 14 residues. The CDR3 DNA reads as TGTGCCACCAGCAGAGTGGGACTCCAAGAGACCCAGTACTTC. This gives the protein CATSRVGLQETQYF.

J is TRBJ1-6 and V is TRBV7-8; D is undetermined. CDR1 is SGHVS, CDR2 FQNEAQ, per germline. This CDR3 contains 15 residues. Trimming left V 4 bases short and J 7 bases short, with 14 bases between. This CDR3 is CASSSTLRENSPLHF. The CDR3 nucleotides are TGTGCCAGCAGCTCGACTTTAAGGGAAAATTCACCCCTCCACTTT.

As DNA, the CDR3 is TGTGCCAGCAGGTTGACTAGCGGAACTAGCACAGATACGCAGTATTTT. Translated, it gives CASRLTSGTSTDTQYF. The rearrangement links TRBV9 to TRBJ2-3; TRBD2 matches at 9 bases. Germline V gene data show CDR1 as SGDLS and CDR2 as YYNGEE. With 5 bases clipped from V and 0 bases from J, the junction kept 7 bases outside the gene matches. The CDR3 covers 16 residues.

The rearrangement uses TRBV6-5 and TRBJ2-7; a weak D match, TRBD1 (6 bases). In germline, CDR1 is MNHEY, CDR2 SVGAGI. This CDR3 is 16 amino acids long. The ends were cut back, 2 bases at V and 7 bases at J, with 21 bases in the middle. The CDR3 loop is CASSYRGHRALGEQYF. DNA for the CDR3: TGTGCCAGCAGTTACCGGGGACACAGGGCCTTGGGAGAGCAGTACTTC.

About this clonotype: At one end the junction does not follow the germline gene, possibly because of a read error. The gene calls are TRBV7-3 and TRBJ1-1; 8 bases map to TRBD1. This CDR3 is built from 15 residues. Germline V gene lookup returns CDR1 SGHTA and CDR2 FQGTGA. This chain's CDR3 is CTSSLKGQANAEAFF. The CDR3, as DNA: TGTACCAGCAGCCTAAAGGGACAGGCGAACGCTGAAGCTTTCTTT.

This chain's CDR3 is CSARDPGPLHF. CDR3 nucleotide sequence: TGCAGTGCTAGAGACCCGGGACCCCTCCACTTT. The V gene is TRBV20-1, the J gene TRBJ1-6; D not certain. The CDR3 is made up of 11 amino acids. The germline gives CDR1 DFQATT, CDR2 SNEGSKA (reference sequence). The V gene lost 0 bases and the J gene lost 12 bases, with 6 bases spanning the gap.